The following is a TCR beta chain sequence with its context. This record comes from a study of response to subunit inactivated influenza vaccine. CDR3 length: 15 amino acids. CDR1 is MGHRA and CDR2 is YSYEKL in the germline V gene. The V and J ends lost 3 bases and 5 bases, in that order; junction bases with no gene match: 7. One entry per CDR3 protein results from TCRdb running MiXCR on the RT-PCR reads. The table shows approximately 700,000 distinct CDR3 sequences, with 15% to 17% occurring only once. The receptor was isolated from a man between 45 and 60 years old who received an inactivated influenza vaccine. This rearrangement joins TRBV4-1 to TRBJ2-5; 9 bases are shared with TRBD1. The starting material was PBMCs from blood, obtained approximately 12 days after vaccination. CDR3 loop: CASSQRTGGGETQYF. CDR3 coding DNA: TGCGCCAGCAGCCAGCGAACAGGGGGCGGGGAGACCCAGTACTTC.